This T cell receptor beta chain comes out of a study of blood T cell repertoires in COVID-19. Original analysis: The authors estimated nucleated cell counts from reference gene primer amplification. Clones were read by immunoSEQ multiplex PCR, and TCRdb kept only the in-frame ones, dropping some. Clone size and V and J calls were adopted from that table, with D and trimming inferred from the DNA. The table has 380,000 or so clones, around 90% seen once. The germline CDR1 and CDR2 sequences are MNHEY and SVGAGI. The J segment lost 4 bases and the V segment lost 6 bases, leaving 3 bases of the junction unmatched. This CDR3 spans 13 amino acids.

Sequencing used PBMCs or T cells enriched from blood (not recorded which). This chain uses TRBV6-5 with TRBJ1-1; 9 nucleotides match TRBD1. This clonotype was sampled from a woman aged 40 to 55 with acute COVID-19. The CDR3 DNA follows: TGTGCCAGCAGCCCGACAGGGGGCACTGAAGCTTTCTTT. Its protein product is CASSPTGGTEAFF.